This is a list of T cell receptor beta chains from one sample in a study of cytomegalovirus exposure and HLA in healthy donors. The protocol was immunoSEQ multiplex PCR, while the TCRdb copy is restricted to in-frame clones and leaves out a portion. The sample records about 130,000 clones, about four fifths being singletons. The sample was PBMCs. These receptors came from a woman in her thirties or forties in good health and CMV-seropositive. CDR3s include the opening cysteine and the closing phenylalanine or tryptophan.

>TRBJ2-7|TRBV2
CASSSYVGAYEQYF
>TRBJ1-1|TRBV5-1
CASSLTGGWMNTEAFF
>TRBJ2-7|TRBV28
CATKGDSEPYEQYF
>TRBJ2-7|TRBV6-5
CASRPGLEGYYEQYF
>TRBJ2-7|TRBV5-1
CASSWTSGSFYEQYF
>TRBJ2-7|TRBV6-5
CASSTSDRGTYEQYF
>TRBJ2-5|TRBV11-2
CASSLRSGNQYF
>TRBJ1-6|TRBV10-2
CASSEHEGQWNNSPLHF
>TRBJ2-3|TRBV15
CATSRDLGASGNIFFTDTQYF
>TRBJ2-3|TRBV9
CASSPASGTSVSDTQYF
>TRBJ2-1|TRBV9
CASSPRLAGLVYEQFF
>TRBJ1-3|TRBV5-1
CASSLSGIGSGNTIYF
>TRBJ2-7|TRBV19
CASSSRSYEQYF
>TRBJ2-3|TRBV7-8
CASSFLLTTSTDTQYF
>TRBJ1-3|TRBV19
CASSVQGDSPGNTIYF
>TRBJ2-5|TRBV7-9
CASSQQGGQETQYF
>-|TRBV15
CATSSTTSGRANGRSGEQYF
>TRBJ2-5|TRBV7-2
CASSPSPQETQYF
>TRBJ2-5|TRBV28
CASSQGQGAGETQYF
>TRBJ2-7|TRBV7-6
CASSTTSSYEQYF